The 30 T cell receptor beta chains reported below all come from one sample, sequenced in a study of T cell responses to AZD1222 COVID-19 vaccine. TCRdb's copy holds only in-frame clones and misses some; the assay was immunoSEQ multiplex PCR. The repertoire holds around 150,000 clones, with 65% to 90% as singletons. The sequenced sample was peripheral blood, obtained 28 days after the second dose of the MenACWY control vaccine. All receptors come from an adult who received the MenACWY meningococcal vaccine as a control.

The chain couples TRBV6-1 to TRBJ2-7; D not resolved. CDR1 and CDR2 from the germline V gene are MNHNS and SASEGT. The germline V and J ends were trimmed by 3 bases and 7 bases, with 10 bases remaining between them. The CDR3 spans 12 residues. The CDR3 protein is CASSDPMHEQYV. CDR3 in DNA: TGTGCCAGCAGTGACCCCATGCATGAGCAGTACGTC.

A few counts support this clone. CDR3 region: CASSFEDNSYEQYV. CDR3 sequence (DNA): TGTGCCAGCAGCTTCGAAGACAACTCCTACGAGCAGTACGTC. This chain uses TRBV7-8 with TRBJ2-7; D gene unclear. Trimming removed 3 bases from V and 0 bases from J, with 9 bases in between. This CDR3 is 14 amino acids long. Germline-derived CDR1 and CDR2 are SGHVS and FQNEAQ.

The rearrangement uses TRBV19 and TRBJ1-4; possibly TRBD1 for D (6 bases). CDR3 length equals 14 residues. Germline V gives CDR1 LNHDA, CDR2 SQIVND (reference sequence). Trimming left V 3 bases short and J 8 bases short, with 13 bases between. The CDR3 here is CASSMRAGVEKLFF. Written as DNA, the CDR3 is TGTGCCAGTAGTATGCGGGCAGGGGTGGAAAAACTGTTTTTT.

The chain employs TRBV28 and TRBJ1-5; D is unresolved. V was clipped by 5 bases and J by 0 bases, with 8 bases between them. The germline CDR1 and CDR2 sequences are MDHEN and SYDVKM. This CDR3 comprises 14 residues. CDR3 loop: CASSLTGSNQPQHF. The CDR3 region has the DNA TGTGCCAGCAGTCTAACGGGTAGCAATCAGCCCCAGCATTTT.

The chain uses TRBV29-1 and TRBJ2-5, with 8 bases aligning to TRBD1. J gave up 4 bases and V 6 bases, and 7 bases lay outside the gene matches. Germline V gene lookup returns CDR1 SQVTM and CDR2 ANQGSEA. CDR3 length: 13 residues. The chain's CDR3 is CSVRSTGAETQYF. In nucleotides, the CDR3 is TGCAGCGTGCGATCGACAGGGGCAGAGACCCAGTACTTC.

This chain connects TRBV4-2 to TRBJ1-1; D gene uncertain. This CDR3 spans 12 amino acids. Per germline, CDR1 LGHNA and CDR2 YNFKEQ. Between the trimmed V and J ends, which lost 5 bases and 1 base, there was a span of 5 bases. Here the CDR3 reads CASSTPNTEAFF. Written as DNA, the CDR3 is TGTGCCAGCAGCACGCCGAACACTGAAGCTTTCTTT.

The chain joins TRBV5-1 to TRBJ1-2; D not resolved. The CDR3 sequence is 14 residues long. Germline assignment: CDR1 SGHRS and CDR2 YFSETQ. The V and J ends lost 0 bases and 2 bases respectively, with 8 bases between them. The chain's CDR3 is CASSLEGRNYGYTF. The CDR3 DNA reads TGCGCCAGCAGCTTGGAAGGGAGGAACTATGGCTACACCTTC.

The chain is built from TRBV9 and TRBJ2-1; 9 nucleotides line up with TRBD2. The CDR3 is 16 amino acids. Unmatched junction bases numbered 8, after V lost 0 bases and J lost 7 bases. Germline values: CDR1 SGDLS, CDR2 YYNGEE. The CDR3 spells CASSVAGSGSINEQFF. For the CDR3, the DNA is TGTGCCAGCAGCGTAGCTGGTAGCGGGAGCATAAATGAGCAGTTCTTC.

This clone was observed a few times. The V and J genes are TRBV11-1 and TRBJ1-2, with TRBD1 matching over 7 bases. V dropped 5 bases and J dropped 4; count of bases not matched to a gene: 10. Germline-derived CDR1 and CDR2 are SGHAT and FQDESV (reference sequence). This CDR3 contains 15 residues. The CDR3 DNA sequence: TGTGCCAGCAGCGCTGGGACAGCGGATGGCTATGGCTACACCTTC. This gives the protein CASSAGTADGYGYTF.

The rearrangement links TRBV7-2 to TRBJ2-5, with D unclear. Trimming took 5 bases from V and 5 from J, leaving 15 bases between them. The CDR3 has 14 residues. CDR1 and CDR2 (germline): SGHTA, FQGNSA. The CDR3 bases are TGTGCCAGCAGCCCGCGGAGAGGCTTTGAGACCCAGTACTTC. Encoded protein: CASSPRRGFETQYF. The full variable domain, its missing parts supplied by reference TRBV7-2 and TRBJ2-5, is GAGVSQSPSNKVTEKGKDVELRCDPISGHTALYWYRQSLGQGLEFLIYFQGNSAPDKSGLPSDRFSAERTGGSVSTLTIQRTQQEDSAVYLCASSPRRGFETQYFGPGTRLLVL.

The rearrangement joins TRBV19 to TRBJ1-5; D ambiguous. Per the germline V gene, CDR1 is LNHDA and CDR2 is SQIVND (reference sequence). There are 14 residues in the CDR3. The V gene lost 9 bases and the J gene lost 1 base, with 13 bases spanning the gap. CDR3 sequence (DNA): TGTGCCAGCCGTTACAGACTAAGCAATCAGCCCCAGCATTTT. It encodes CASRYRLSNQPQHF.

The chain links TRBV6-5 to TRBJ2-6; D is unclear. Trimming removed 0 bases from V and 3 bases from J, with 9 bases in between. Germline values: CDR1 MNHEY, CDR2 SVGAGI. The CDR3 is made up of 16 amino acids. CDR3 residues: CASSYSPAGGANVLTF. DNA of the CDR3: TGTGCCAGCAGTTACTCGCCGGCCGGTGGGGCCAACGTCCTGACTTTC.

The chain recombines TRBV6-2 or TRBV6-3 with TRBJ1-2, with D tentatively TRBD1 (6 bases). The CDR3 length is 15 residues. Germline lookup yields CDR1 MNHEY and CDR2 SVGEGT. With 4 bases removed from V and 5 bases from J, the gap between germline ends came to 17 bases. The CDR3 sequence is CASSSLDRTVYGYTF. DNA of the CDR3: TGTGCCAGCAGTTCACTTGACAGGACGGTATATGGCTACACCTTC.

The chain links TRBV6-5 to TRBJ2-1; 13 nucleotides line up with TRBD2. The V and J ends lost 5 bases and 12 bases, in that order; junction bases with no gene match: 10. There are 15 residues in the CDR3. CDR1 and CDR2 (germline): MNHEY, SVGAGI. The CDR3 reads CASSTGLAGASGQFF. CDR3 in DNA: TGTGCCAGCAGTACCGGACTAGCGGGGGCCTCAGGGCAGTTCTTC.

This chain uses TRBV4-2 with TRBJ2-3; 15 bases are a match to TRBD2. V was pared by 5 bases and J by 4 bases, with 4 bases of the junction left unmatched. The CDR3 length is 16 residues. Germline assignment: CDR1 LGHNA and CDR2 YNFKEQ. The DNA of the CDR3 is TGTGCCAGCAGCTCAGGACTAGCGGGAGGGCCAGATACGCAGTATTTT. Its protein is CASSSGLAGGPDTQYF.

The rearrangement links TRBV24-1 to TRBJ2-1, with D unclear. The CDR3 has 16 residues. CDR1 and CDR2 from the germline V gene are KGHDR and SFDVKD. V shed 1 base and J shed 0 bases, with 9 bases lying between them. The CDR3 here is CATSDFTASSYNEQFF. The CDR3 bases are TGTGCCACCAGTGATTTTACAGCGAGCTCCTACAATGAGCAGTTCTTC.

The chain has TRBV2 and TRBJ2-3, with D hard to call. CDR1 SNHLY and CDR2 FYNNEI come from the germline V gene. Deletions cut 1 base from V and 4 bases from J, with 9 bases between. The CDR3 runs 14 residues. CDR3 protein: CASSEGGSADTQYF. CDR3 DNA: TGTGCCAGCAGTGAAGGAGGTTCCGCAGATACGCAGTATTTT.

The CDR3 nucleotides read TGTGCCACCAGCAGAGATAACAGGGCCAACGAGCAGTACTTC. It is translated as CATSRDNRANEQYF. The rearrangement uses TRBV15 and TRBJ2-7; D is perhaps TRBD1 (6 bases). Between the trimmed V and J ends, which lost 0 bases and 5 bases, there was a span of 11 bases. The CDR3 is 14 amino acids. Per germline, CDR1 LNHNV and CDR2 YYDKDF (reference sequence).

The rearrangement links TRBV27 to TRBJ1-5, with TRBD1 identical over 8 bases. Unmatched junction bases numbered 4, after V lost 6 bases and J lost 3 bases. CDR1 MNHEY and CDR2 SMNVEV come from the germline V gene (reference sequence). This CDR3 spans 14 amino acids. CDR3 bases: TGTGCCAGCAGGGGGACAGGCTCCAATCAGCCCCAGCATTTT. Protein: CASRGTGSNQPQHF.

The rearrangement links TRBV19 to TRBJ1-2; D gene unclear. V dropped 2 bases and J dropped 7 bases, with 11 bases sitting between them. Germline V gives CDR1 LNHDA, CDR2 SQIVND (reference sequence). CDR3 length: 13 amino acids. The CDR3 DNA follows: TGTGCCAGTAGTATACGGCCCCCTGGTGGCTACACCTTC. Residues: CASSIRPPGGYTF.

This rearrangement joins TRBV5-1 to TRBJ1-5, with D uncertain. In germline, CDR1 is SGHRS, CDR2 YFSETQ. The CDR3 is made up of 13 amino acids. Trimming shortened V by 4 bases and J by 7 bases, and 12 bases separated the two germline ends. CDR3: CASSLDPVQPQHF. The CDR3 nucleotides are TGCGCCAGCAGCCTCGACCCGGTGCAGCCCCAGCATTTT.

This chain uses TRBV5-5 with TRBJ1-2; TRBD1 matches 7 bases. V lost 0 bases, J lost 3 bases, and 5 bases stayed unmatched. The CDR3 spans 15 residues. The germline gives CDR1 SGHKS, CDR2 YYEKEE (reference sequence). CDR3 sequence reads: CASSLERGLDYGYTF. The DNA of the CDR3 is TGTGCCAGCAGCTTGGAGAGGGGGCTCGACTATGGCTACACCTTC.

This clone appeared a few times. CDR3 protein: CASSYWRATEAFF. In DNA, the CDR3 is TGTGCCAGCAGTTACTGGAGGGCCACTGAAGCTTTCTTT. This chain joins TRBV6-2 or TRBV6-3 and TRBJ1-1; D not certain. Trimming stripped 1 base from V and 4 bases from J, with 7 bases between. Germline-derived CDR1 and CDR2 are MNHEY and SVGEGT. The length of the CDR3 is 13 residues.

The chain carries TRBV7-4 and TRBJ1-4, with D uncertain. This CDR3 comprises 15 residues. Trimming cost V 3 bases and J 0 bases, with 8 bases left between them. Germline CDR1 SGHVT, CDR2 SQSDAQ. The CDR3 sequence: CASSFPMTTNEKLFF. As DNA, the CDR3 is TGTGCCAGCAGCTTCCCTATGACAACTAATGAAAAACTGTTTTTT.

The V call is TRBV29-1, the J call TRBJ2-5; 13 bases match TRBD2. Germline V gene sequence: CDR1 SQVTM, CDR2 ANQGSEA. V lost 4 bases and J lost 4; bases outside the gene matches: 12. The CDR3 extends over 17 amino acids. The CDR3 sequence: CSVAGLAGAGPLETQYF. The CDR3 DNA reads TGCAGCGTTGCAGGACTAGCGGGAGCGGGGCCTTTAGAGACCCAGTACTTC.

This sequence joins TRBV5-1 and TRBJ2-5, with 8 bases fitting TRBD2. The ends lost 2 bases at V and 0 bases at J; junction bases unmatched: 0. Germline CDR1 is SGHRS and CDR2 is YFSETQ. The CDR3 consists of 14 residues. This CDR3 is CASSLLADQETQYF. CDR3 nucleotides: TGCGCCAGCAGCTTACTAGCGGACCAAGAGACCCAGTACTTC.

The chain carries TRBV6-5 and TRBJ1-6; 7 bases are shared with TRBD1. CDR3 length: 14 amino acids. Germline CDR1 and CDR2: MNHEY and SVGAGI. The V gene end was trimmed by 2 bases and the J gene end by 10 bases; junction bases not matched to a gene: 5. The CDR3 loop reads CASSYQGVGSPLHF. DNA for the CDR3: TGTGCCAGCAGTTACCAGGGGGTAGGATCACCCCTCCACTTT.

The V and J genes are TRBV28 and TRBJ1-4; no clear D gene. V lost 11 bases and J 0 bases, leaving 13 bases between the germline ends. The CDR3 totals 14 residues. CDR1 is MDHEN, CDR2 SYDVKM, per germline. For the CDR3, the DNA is TGTGCCGCCACATCCCCAGCAACTAATGAAAAACTGTTTTTT. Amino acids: CAATSPATNEKLFF.

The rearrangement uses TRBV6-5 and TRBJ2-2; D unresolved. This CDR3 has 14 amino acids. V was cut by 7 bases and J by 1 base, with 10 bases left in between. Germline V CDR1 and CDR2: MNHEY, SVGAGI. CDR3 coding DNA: TGTGCCAGCACTGGGGAAAGGAACACCGGGGAGCTGTTTTTT. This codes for CASTGERNTGELFF.

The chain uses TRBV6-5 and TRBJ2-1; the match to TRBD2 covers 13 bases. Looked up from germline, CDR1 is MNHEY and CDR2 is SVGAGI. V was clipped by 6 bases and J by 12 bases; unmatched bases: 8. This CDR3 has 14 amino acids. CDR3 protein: CASRGTSGETRQFF. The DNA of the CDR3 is TGTGCCAGCAGGGGGACTAGCGGGGAGACTAGGCAGTTCTTC.